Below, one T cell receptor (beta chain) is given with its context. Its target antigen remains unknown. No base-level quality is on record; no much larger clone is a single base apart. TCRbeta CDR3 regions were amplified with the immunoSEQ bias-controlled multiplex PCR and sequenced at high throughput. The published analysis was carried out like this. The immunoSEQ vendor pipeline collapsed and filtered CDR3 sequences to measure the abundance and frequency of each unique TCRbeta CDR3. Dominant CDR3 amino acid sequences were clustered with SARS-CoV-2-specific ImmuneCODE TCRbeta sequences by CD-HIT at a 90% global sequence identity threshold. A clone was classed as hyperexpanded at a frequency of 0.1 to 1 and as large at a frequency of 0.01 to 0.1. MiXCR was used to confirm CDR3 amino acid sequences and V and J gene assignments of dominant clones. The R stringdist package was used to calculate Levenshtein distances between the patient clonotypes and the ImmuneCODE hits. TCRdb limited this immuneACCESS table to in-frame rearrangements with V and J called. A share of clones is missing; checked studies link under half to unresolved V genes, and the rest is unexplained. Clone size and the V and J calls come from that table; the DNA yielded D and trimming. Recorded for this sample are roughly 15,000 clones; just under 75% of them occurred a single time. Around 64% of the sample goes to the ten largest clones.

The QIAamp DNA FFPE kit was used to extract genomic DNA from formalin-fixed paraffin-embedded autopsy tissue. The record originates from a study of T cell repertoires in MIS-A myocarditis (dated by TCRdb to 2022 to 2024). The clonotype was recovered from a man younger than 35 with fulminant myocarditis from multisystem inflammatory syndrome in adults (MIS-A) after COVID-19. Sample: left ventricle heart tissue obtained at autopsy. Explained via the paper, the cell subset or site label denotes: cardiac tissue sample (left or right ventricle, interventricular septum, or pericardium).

Here is the DNA: TGTGCCAGCAGCTTGGCGGGGCCTTACAATGAGCAGTTCTTC. Its protein reads: CASSLAGPYNEQFF. The rearranged segments are TRBV5-5 and TRBJ2-1; the D gene is perhaps TRBD1 or TRBD2, as each covers 5 bases. V is cut by 0 bases and J by 4 bases, and the space between the germline ends is 8 bases. CDR1 SGHKS and CDR2 YYEKEE are derived from the germline V gene (reference sequence). The CDR3 spans 14 residues, from the cysteine through the phenylalanine. CDR3 DNA is the only sequence kept; it has 42 bases, read in frame from the first base.